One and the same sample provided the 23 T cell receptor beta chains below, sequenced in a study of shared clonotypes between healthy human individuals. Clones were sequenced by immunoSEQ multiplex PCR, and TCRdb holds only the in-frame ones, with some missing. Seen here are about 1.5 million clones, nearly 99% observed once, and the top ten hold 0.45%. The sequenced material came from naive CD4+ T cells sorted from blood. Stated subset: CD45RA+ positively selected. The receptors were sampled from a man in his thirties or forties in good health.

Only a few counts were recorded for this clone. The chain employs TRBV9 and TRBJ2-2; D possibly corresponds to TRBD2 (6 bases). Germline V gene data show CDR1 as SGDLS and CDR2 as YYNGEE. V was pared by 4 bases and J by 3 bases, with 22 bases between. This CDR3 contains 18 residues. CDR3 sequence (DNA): TGTGCCAGCAGCCCCGACACGGGGGAACAGGTGGACACCGGGGAGCTGTTTTTT. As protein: CASSPDTGEQVDTGELFF.

The CDR3 spells CASRTLPEEQYF. The DNA for the CDR3 is TGTGCCAGCAGGACCCTACCTGAGGAGCAGTACTTC. The J gene is TRBJ2-7, the V gene TRBV28; D is unclear. The CDR3 runs to 12 residues. Germline CDR1 MDHEN, CDR2 SYDVKM. Trimming took off 6 bases at V and 7 bases at J, with 13 bases between the two ends.

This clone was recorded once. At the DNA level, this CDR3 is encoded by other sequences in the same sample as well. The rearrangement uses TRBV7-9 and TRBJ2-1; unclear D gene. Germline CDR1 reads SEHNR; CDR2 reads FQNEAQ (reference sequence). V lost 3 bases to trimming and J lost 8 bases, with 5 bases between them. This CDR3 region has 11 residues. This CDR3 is CASSFVDEQFF. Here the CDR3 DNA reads TGTGCCAGCAGCTTCGTTGATGAGCAGTTCTTC. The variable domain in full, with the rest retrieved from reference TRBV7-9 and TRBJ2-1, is DTGVSQNPRHKITKRGQNVTFRCDPISEHNRLYWYRQTLGQGPEFLTYFQNEAQLEKSRLLSDRFSAERPKGSFSTLEIQRTEQGDSAMYLCASSFVDEQFFGPGTRLTVL.

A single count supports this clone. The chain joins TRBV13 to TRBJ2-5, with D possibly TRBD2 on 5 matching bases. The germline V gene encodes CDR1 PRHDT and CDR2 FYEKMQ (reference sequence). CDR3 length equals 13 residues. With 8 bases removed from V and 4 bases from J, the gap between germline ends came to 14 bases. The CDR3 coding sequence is TGTGCCAGCTCGCGTAGGGCGGGAGAGACCCAGTACTTC. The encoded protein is CASSRRAGETQYF. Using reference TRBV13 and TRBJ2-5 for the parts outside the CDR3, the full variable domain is AAGVIQSPRHLIKEKRETATLKCYPIPRHDTVYWYQQGPGQDPQFLISFYEKMQSDKGSIPDRFSAQQFSDYHSELNMSSLELGDSALYFCASSRRAGETQYFGPGTRLLVL.

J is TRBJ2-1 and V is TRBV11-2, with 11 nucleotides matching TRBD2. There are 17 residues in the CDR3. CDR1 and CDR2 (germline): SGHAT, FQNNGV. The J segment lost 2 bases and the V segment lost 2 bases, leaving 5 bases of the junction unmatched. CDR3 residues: CASSLRAGLAAYNEQFF. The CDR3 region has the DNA TGTGCCAGCAGCTTAAGAGCGGGACTAGCGGCCTACAATGAGCAGTTCTTC.

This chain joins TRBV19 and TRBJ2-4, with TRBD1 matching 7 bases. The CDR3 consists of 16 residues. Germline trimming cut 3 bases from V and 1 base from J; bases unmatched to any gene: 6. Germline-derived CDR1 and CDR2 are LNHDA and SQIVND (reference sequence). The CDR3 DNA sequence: TGTGCCAGTAGTATGATAGGGGGCGACGCCAAAAACATTCAGTACTTC. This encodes CASSMIGGDAKNIQYF.

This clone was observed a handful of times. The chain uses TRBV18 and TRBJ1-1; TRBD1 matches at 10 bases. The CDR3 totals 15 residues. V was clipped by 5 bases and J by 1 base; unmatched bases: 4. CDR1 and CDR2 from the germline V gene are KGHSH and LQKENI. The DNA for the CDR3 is TGTGCCAGCTCAGCTGACAGGGGGCGGAACACTGAAGCTTTCTTT. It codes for CASSADRGRNTEAFF.

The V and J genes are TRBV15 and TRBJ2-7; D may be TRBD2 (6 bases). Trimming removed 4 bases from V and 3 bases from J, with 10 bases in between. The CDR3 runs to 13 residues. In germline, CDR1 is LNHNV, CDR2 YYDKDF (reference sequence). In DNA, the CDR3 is TGTGCCACCAGCATCCCGGGGGTCTACGAGCAGTACTTC. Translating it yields CATSIPGVYEQYF.

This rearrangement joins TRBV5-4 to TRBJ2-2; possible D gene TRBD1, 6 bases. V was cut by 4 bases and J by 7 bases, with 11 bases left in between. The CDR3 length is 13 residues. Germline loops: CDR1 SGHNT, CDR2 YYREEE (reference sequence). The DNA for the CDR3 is TGTGCCAGCAGCGCTGCAGGGGTCGGGGAGCTGTTTTTT. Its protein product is CASSAAGVGELFF.

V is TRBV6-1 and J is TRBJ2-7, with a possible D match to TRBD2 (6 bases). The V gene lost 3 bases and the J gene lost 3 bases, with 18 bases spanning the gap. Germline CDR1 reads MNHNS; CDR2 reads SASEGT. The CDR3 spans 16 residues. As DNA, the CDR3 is TGTGCCAGCAGTGACGCACCGGGAGCAGGGCTCTACGAGCAGTACTTC. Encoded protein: CASSDAPGAGLYEQYF.

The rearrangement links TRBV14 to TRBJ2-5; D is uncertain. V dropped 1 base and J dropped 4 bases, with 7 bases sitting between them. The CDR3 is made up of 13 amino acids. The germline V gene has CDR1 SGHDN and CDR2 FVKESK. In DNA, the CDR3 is TGTGCCAGCAGCCAAGTCCGGATAGAGACCCAGTACTTC. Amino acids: CASSQVRIETQYF.

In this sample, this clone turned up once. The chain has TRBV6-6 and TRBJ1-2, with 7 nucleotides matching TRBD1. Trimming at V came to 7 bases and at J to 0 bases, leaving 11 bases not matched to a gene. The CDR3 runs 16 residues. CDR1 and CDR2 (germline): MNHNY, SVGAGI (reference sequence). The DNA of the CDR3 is TGTGCCAGCACTATCGGCTGGACAGGATCTAACTATGGCTACACCTTC. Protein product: CASTIGWTGSNYGYTF.

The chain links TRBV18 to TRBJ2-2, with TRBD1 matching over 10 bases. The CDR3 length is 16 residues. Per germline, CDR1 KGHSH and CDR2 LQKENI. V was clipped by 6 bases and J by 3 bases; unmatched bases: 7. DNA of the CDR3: TGTGCCAGCTCCCGCAGACAGGGGGCGGACACCGGGGAGCTGTTTTTT. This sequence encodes CASSRRQGADTGELFF.

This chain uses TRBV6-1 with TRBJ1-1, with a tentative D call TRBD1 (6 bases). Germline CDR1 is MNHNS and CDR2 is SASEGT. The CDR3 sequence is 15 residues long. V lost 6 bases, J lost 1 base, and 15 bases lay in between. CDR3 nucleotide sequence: TGTGCCAGCAGGACCCCCGCCAGGGGGAACACTGAAGCTTTCTTT. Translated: CASRTPARGNTEAFF.

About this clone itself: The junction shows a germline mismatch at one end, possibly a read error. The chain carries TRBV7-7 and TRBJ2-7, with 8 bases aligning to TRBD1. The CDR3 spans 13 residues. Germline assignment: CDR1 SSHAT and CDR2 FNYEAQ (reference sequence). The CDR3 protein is CASSPDRVGEQYF. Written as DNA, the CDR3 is TGTGCTAGCAGCCCGGACAGGGTCGGAGAGCAGTACTTC.

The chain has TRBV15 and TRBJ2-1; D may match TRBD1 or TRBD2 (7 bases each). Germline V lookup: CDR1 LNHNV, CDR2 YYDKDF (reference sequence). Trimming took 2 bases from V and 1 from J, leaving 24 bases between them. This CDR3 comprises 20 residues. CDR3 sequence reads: CATSRPGGWFRGGSYNEQFF. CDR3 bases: TGTGCCACCAGCAGACCAGGGGGGTGGTTTCGGGGAGGGTCCTACAATGAGCAGTTCTTC. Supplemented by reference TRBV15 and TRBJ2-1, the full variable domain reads DAMVIQNPRYQVTQFGKPVTLSCSQTLNHNVMYWYQQKSSQAPKLLFHYYDKDFNNEADTPDNFQSRRPNTSFCFLDIRSPGLGDTAMYLCATSRPGGWFRGGSYNEQFFGPGTRLTVL.

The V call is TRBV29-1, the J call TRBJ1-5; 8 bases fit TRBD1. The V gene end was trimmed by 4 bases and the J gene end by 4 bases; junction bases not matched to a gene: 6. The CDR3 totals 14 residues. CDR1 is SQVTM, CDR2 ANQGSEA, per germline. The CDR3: CSVGGRGHNQPQHF. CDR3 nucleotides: TGCAGCGTTGGGGGCAGGGGGCATAATCAGCCCCAGCATTTT.

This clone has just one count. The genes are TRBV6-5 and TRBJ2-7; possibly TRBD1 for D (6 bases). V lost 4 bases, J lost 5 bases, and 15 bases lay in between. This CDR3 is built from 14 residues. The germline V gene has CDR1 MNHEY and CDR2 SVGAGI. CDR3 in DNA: TGTGCCAGCAGTTCCGGGACAACTGTCGACGAGCAGTACTTC. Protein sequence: CASSSGTTVDEQYF.

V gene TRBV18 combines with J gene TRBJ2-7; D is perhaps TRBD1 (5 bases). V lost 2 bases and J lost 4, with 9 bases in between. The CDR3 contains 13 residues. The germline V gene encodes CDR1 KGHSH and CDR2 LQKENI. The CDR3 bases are TGTGCCAGCTCACCAAGAAGACAGTACGAGCAGTACTTC. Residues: CASSPRRQYEQYF.

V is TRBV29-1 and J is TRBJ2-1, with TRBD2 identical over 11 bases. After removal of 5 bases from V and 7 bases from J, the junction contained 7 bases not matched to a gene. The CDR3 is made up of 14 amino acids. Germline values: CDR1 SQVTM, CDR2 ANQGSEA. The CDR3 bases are TGCAGCGTTCTACAACGACTAGCGGGAAATGAGCAGTTCTTC. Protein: CSVLQRLAGNEQFF.

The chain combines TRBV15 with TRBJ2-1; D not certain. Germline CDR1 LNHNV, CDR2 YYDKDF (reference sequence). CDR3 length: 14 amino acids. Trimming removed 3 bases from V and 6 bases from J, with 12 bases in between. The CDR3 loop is CATSREFSPNEQFF. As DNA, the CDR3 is TGTGCCACCAGCAGGGAGTTTTCACCCAATGAGCAGTTCTTC. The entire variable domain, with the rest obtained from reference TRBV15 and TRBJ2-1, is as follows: DAMVIQNPRYQVTQFGKPVTLSCSQTLNHNVMYWYQQKSSQAPKLLFHYYDKDFNNEADTPDNFQSRRPNTSFCFLDIRSPGLGDTAMYLCATSREFSPNEQFFGPGTRLTVL.

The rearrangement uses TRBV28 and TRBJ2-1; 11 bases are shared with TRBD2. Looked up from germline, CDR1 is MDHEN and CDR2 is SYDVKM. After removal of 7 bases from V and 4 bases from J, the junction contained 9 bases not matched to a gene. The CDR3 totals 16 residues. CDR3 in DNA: TGTGCCAGCAAATTTTCGACTAGCGGGACTTACAATGAGCAGTTCTTC. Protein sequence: CASKFSTSGTYNEQFF.

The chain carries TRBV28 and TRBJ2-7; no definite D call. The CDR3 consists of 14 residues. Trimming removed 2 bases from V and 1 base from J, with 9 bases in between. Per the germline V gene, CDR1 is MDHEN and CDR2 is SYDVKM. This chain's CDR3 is CASSLLPTSYEQYF. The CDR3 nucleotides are TGTGCCAGCAGTTTACTTCCTACTTCCTACGAGCAGTACTTC.